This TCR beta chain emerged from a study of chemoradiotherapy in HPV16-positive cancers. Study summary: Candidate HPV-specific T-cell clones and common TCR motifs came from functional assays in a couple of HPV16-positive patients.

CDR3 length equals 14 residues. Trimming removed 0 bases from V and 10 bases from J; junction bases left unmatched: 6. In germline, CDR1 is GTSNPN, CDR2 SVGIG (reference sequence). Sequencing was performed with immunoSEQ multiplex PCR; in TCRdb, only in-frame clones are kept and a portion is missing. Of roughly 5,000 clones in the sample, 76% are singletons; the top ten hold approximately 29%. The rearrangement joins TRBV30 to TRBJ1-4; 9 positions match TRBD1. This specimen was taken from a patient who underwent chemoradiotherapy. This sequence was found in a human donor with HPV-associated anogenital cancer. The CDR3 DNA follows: TGTGCCTGGAGTGTGTGGACAGGGGAGGGAAAACTGTTTTTT. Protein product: CAWSVWTGEGKLFF.